This is a list of T cell receptor beta chains from one sample in a study of sequential checkpoint blockade in melanoma. Sequencing used immunoSEQ multiplex PCR; TCRdb keeps in-frame clones, though not all of them. The top ten clones hold around 33% of a sample with a few hundred clones, about 25% of them seen once. Here the sequenced sample was tumor tissue (inferred from file names), taken from a patient given nivolumab and ipilimumab in sequence. All receptors derive from a human donor with melanoma. CDR3s include the opening cysteine and the closing phenylalanine or tryptophan. The D gene is left open where the match is weak. Some rows have no size entry. The others give once, few or many, or a class for an expanded clone.

V	D	J	length	size	DNA	CDR3
TRBV6-8	.	TRBJ2-3	16	few	TGTGCCAGCAGCCAATTTGGGCTAGCTGTTGGAGATACGCAGTATTTT	CASSQFGLAVGDTQYF
TRBV19	.	TRBJ2-3	15	.	TGTGCCAGTAGCGACCTGGTAAACGTCGCAGATACGCAGTATTTT	CASSDLVNVADTQYF
TRBV11-3	TRBD1	TRBJ1-2	16	medium-sized	TGTGCCAGCAGCTTTGGACAGGGACCTCAGGCGGGTGGCTACACCTTC	CASSFGQGPQAGGYTF
TRBV9	.	TRBJ2-7	15	hyperexpanded	TGTGCCAGCAGCGAAAGGGACGGGCCATCCTACGAGCAGTACTTC	CASSERDGPSYEQYF
TRBV10-3	TRBD1	TRBJ1-5	15	.	TGTGCCATCAGTGAGTCAGGGACAGATTATCAGCCCCAGCATTTT	CAISESGTDYQPQHF
TRBV11-3	TRBD1	TRBJ1-4	19	large	TGTGCCAGCAGCTTAGGGACAGGAGGCCGAATAGCAACTAATGAAAAACTGTTTTTT	CASSLGTGGRIATNEKLFF
TRBV11-3	TRBD1	TRBJ1-6	16	medium-sized	TGTGCCAGCAGCTTAGGGAGGGACAGGGTTAATTCACCCCTCCACTTT	CASSLGRDRVNSPLHF
TRBV19	.	TRBJ1-6	17	.	TGTGCCAGTTCCCCGGGACTTTTTAGCTCCTATAATTCACCCCTCCACTTT	CASSPGLFSSYNSPLHF
TRBV4-1	.	TRBJ1-4	15	large	TGCGCCAGCAGCCAAGCTTGGCTGGGGGGTGAAAAACTGTTTTTT	CASSQAWLGGEKLFF
TRBV6-8	.	TRBJ2-7	16	.	TGTGCCAGCAGTATCCAGGGGAGTGGCGTCTCGGGCGAGCAGTACTTC	CASSIQGSGVSGEQYF